This T cell receptor beta chain originates from a study of beta chain features in type 1 diabetes. Study information: Sorted cells, approximately 110,000,000 in number, were examined across all samples.

The CDR3 consists of 12 residues. Germline loops: CDR1 SGHDN, CDR2 FVKESK. Trimming removed 4 bases from V and 12 bases from J, with 14 bases in between. The authors reverse transcribed all of the isolated RNA, so sequencing captured expressed TCRB transcripts. Generated by immunoSEQ multiplex PCR, the TCRdb table keeps only in-frame clones and is missing some. There are around 300,000 clones in the sample; 7.5% to 9.5% occur only once, and approximately 0.93% lies in the top ten. Findings and caveats of the study: TCRB CDR3s from Type 1 diabetes patients were moderately but significantly shorter in all four CD4+ subsets. Relative to healthy donors, patients appeared to have naive, central memory and Treg TCRB repertoires that were more similar.

This clone has a handful of counts. No antigen is known for it. V gene TRBV14 combines with J gene TRBJ2-3; TRBD1 might be the D (5 bases). The TCR originated in a woman under 30 in good health. Sequencing was performed on central memory CD4+ T cells from blood. The CDR3 is CASSPTGPTQYF. The DNA of the CDR3 is TGTGCCAGCAGCCCCACAGGACCTACTCAGTATTTT.